The 16 T cell receptor beta chains below were found in one sample sequenced in a study of Ad26.COV2.S vaccination and SARS-CoV-2 variants. Here immunoSEQ multiplex PCR was the method, and the copy in TCRdb shows in-frame clones only, minus some. The sample consists of about 400,000 clones, roughly four fifths of them appearing once. The treatment: approximately 18 received Ad26.COV2.S at low or high dose, single or two shots; roughly five received placebo; per-sample allocation not given. The samples date from day 63 after the first vaccine or placebo injection. The input for sequencing was peripheral blood, taken in a trial of Ad26.COV2.S vaccine versus placebo. The origin of the receptors is a person between 18 and 65 years old who received the Ad26.COV2.S COVID-19 vaccine or a placebo.

In this sample, this clone turned up once. For the CDR3, the DNA is TGTGCCTGGAGTCATGGACAGAAGCTGTTTTTT. This encodes CAWSHGQKLFF. V is TRBV30 and J is TRBJ2-2, with a weak D call TRBD1 (6 bases). CDR3 length: 11 residues. The germline V gene has CDR1 GTSNPN and CDR2 SVGIG (reference sequence). The ends were cut back, 2 bases at V and 12 bases at J, with 10 bases in the middle.

The chain is built from TRBV29-1 and TRBJ2-5; 9 nucleotides agree with TRBD2. The length of the CDR3 is 15 residues. V trimming: 3 bases; J trimming: 4 bases; junction bases outside the gene matches: 9. Germline V gives CDR1 SQVTM, CDR2 ANQGSEA. This CDR3 reads CSVDGLAGRGETQYF. The CDR3 bases are TGCAGCGTTGATGGCCTAGCGGGACGGGGAGAGACCCAGTACTTC.

The chain links TRBV10-3 to TRBJ2-7; D might be TRBD2 (5 bases). Germline lookup yields CDR1 ENHRY and CDR2 SYGVKD. This CDR3 has 14 amino acids. V lost 0 bases and J lost 9, with 15 bases in between. The CDR3: CAISESETAAGQYF. CDR3 sequence (DNA): TGTGCCATCAGTGAGTCGGAGACGGCGGCGGGGCAGTACTTC.

This clone has a handful of counts. The chain has TRBV3-1 (or the pseudogene TRBV3-2) and TRBJ1-6, with a tentative D call TRBD1 (5 bases). The CDR3 has 16 amino acids. Looked up from germline, CDR1 is LGHDT and CDR2 is YNNKEL (reference sequence). Trimming left V 4 bases short and J 4 bases short, with 14 bases between. The CDR3 DNA reads as TGTGCCAGCAGCCGCGGGGGACGGTTTTATAATTCACCCCTCCACTTT. It translates to CASSRGGRFYNSPLHF.

The chain has TRBV24-1 and TRBJ2-7; no clear D gene. The germline gives CDR1 KGHDR, CDR2 SFDVKD. Trimming stripped 9 bases from V and 4 bases from J, with 18 bases between. This CDR3 is 14 amino acids long. The DNA of the CDR3 is TGTGCCACCCCGATCCAGGCGAATCATTACGAGCAGTACTTC. Its translation is CATPIQANHYEQYF.

This rearrangement joins TRBV11-2 to TRBJ2-1; D is unresolved. V was trimmed by 4 bases and J by 6 bases, leaving 13 bases between them. The CDR3 covers 14 residues. Germline assignment: CDR1 SGHAT and CDR2 FQNNGV. CDR3 loop: CASSSHGRFNEQFF. In DNA form, the CDR3 reads TGTGCCAGCAGCTCCCACGGGCGCTTCAATGAGCAGTTCTTC.

The chain uses TRBV4-3 and TRBJ2-5, with a tentative D call TRBD2 (5 bases). Trimming pared 1 base from V and 4 bases from J, leaving 7 bases between. The CDR3 runs to 13 residues. Germline-derived CDR1 and CDR2 are LGHNA and YSLEER. The CDR3 loop is CASSQGTLETQYF. The CDR3 region has the DNA TGCGCCAGCAGCCAAGGGACTTTAGAGACCCAGTACTTC.

The V and J genes are TRBV6-2 or TRBV6-3 and TRBJ2-5; a weak D match, TRBD2 (6 bases). V was trimmed by 6 bases and J by 5 bases, leaving 19 bases between them. The germline V gene encodes CDR1 MNHEY and CDR2 SVGEGT. The CDR3 spans 15 residues. The CDR3 DNA sequence: TGTGCCAGCAGCCCTGGGACTCATCGGTGGGAGACCCAGTACTTC. Its translation: CASSPGTHRWETQYF.

The chain has TRBV3-1 (or the pseudogene TRBV3-2) and TRBJ2-7; D possibly corresponds to TRBD2 (5 bases). The CDR3 loop spans 17 amino acids. Germline V gene lookup returns CDR1 LGHDT and CDR2 YNNKEL (reference sequence). V was shortened by 5 bases and J by 6 bases, with 26 bases between the two germline ends. Written as DNA, the CDR3 is TGTGCCAGCAGCGCCCCTTCCCCCGGGGTTCTTCCCTCCGAGCAGTACTTC. Translated: CASSAPSPGVLPSEQYF.

V and J are TRBV14 and TRBJ1-2; tentatively, D is TRBD1 (5 bases). The CDR3 runs to 13 residues. Germline loops: CDR1 SGHDN, CDR2 FVKESK. V was trimmed by 4 bases and J by 8 bases, leaving 14 bases between them. The CDR3 DNA is TGTGCCAGCAGCCGGGGAGGGACGGTCGGCTACACCTTC. Amino acid sequence: CASSRGGTVGYTF.

The J gene is TRBJ1-5, the V gene TRBV30; D is perhaps TRBD1 (6 bases). This CDR3 region has 15 residues. Germline values: CDR1 GTSNPN, CDR2 SVGIG (reference sequence). The V gene lost 1 base and the J gene lost 2 bases, with 12 bases spanning the gap. As DNA, the CDR3 is TGTGCCTGGAGTGGGGGACATTTTGGCAATCAGCCCCAGCATTTT. Translating it yields CAWSGGHFGNQPQHF.

This clone was seen only once. In DNA, the CDR3 is TGTGCCAGCAGCCTAATTCCCACAGCGGGCCTTCACAATGAGCAGTTCTTC. Amino acid sequence: CASSLIPTAGLHNEQFF. The chain recombines TRBV7-3 with TRBJ2-1; D possibly corresponds to TRBD2 (6 bases). V was pared by 5 bases and J by 5 bases, with 22 bases between. The germline V gene encodes CDR1 SGHTA and CDR2 FQGTGA. The CDR3 extends over 17 amino acids.

The chain links TRBV7-8 to TRBJ2-4; 14 bases are shared with TRBD2. The CDR3 consists of 17 residues. The V gene end was trimmed by 2 bases and the J gene end by 2 bases; junction bases not matched to a gene: 2. Per germline, CDR1 SGHVS and CDR2 FQNEAQ. CDR3 amino acids: CASSLWTSGGSKNIQYF. The CDR3 DNA reads as TGTGCCAGCAGCTTATGGACTAGCGGGGGGTCCAAAAACATTCAGTACTTC.

This clone was picked up one time. The chain is built from TRBV11-1 and TRBJ2-2, with 7 bases lining up with TRBD2. CDR1 is SGHAT, CDR2 FQDESV, per germline (reference sequence). The ends lost 4 bases at V and 6 bases at J; junction bases unmatched: 8. The CDR3 has 15 amino acids. The CDR3 DNA sequence: TGTGCCAGCAGCTCCCATGGGGGGGAGGCCGGGGAGCTGTTTTTT. Protein product: CASSSHGGEAGELFF.

The chain links TRBV6-1 to TRBJ2-7, with TRBD1 matching 8 bases. This CDR3 is 20 amino acids long. V trimming: 2 bases; J trimming: 0 bases; junction bases outside the gene matches: 18. Germline lookup yields CDR1 MNHNS and CDR2 SASEGT. The CDR3 region is CASSERNGQGFKKSSYEQYF. The CDR3 region has the DNA TGTGCCAGCAGTGAAAGAAATGGACAGGGATTTAAGAAGAGCTCCTACGAGCAGTACTTC.

The rearrangement joins TRBV3-1 (or the pseudogene TRBV3-2) to TRBJ1-1, with D possibly TRBD1 on 5 matching bases. Between the trimmed V and J ends, which lost 1 base and 3 bases, there was a span of 9 bases. The length of the CDR3 is 14 residues. Germline assignment: CDR1 LGHDT and CDR2 YNNKEL (reference sequence). CDR3 in DNA: TGTGCCAGCAGCCAAGCCCCGGGGGACACTGAAGCTTTCTTT. Its protein product is CASSQAPGDTEAFF.